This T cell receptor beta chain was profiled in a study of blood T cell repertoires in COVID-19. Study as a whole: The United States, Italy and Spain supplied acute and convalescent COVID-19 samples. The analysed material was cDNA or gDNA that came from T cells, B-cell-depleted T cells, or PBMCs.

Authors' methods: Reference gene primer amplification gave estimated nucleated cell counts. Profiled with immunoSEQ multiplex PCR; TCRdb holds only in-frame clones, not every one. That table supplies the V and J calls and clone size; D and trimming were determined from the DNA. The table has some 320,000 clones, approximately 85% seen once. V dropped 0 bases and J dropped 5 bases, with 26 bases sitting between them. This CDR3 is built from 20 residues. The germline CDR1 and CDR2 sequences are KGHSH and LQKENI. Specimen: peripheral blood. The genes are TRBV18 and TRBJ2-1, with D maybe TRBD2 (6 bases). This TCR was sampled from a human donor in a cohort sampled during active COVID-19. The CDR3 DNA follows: TGTGCCAGCTCACCACCTTTAGCGGCGCATGATATGACTTCTGACAATGAGCAGTTCTTC. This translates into CASSPPLAAHDMTSDNEQFF. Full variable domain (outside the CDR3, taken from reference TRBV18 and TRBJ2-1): NAGVMQNPRHLVRRRGQEARLRCSPMKGHSHVYWYRQLPEEGLKFMVYLQKENIIDESGMPKERFSAEFPKEGPSILRIQQVVRGDSAAYFCASSPPLAAHDMTSDNEQFFGPGTRLTVL.